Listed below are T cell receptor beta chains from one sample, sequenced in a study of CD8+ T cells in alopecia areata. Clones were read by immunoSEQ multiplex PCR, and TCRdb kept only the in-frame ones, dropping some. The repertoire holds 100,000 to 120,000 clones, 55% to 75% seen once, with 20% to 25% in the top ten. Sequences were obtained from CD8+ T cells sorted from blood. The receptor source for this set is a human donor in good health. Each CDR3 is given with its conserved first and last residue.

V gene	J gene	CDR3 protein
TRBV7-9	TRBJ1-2	CASSLIGYTF
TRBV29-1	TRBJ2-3	CTPRAGESTDTQYF
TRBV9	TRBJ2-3	CASSVGGTAQYF
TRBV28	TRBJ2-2	CASRPLVGGNTGELFF
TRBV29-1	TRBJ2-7	CSVEGIGAGDSPYEQYF
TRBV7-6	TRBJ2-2	CASSSQDSNTGELFF
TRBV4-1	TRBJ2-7	CASNQEKVVSSYEQYF
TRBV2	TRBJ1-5	CASTGGQSQPQHF
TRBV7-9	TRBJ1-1	CASSLAGGGYTEAFF
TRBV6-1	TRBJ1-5	CASSGGTGDYSNQPQHF
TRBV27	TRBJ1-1	CASSVGQLTEAFF
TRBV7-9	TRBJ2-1	CASSSYHGPTTHEQFF
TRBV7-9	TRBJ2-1	CASNDYNEQFF
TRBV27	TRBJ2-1	CASSLGFYNEQFF
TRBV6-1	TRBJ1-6	CASRLGREDSPLHF
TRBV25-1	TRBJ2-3	CASSEPTPTLTDTQYF
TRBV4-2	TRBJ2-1	CASSQGLAGALVSYNEQFF
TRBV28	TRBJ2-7	CASSPPWRYEQYF
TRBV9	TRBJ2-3	CASSVGTRESTDTQYF
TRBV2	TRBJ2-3	CASSPRDRTDTQYF
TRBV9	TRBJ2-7	CASSVGTGAYEQYF
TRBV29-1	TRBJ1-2	CSGTSLEGLYGYTF
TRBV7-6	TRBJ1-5	CASSSTGMGPNQPQHF
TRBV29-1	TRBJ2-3	CSVVSQGVADTQYF
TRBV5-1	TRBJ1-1	CASSVLFLGGLGNTEAFF
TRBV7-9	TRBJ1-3	CASSLGWLDSGNTIYF
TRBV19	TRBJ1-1	CASSIHPREMNTEAFF
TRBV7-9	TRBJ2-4	CASSPPEPAGRNIQYF
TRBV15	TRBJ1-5	CATSRVVGGQPQHF
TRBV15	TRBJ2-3	CATSRVGPLLTDTQYF
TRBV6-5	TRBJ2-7	CASSQVVGGGYEQYF
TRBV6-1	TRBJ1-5	CASSEYRMANQPQHF
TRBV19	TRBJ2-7	CASSSTTHEQYF
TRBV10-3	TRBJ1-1	CAISEVPGGAGTEAFF
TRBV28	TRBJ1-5	CASSLTGSIQPQHF
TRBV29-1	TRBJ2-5	CSVDSRGPETQYF
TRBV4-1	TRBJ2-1	CASSQEIAGASYNEQFF
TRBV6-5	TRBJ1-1	CASSREELAEAFF
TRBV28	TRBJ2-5	CASRPLAGTETQYF